This T cell receptor beta chain is from a study of cytomegalovirus exposure and HLA in healthy donors (dated by TCRdb to 2017 to 2019). Regarding the research as a whole: According to an earlier analysis of 587 of the donors, about 180 million T cells yielded over 100 million unique TCR beta sequences and about 280 Gb of sequence data. A later analysis re-analyzed previously published TCR beta repertoires from 666 donors and added high-resolution HLA genotyping to study TCR occurrence patterns. Donor age, sex, ethnicity and CMV serostatus were compiled alongside the repertoire data. The number of typed donors differed by locus: about 629-630 for A, B, C, DRB1 and DQB1; about 520 for DQA1; 606 for DPA1; and around 490 for DPB1. Every repertoire in the discovery cohort had been generated on one and the same sequencing platform. Using immunosequencing, the study profiled T cell repertoires from 666 subjects and related those repertoires to cytomegalovirus serostatus. Of the roughly 400 genotyped donors, 65% to 90% were placed in the genetic ancestry cluster associated with self-reported Caucasian donors. HLA typing covered class I and class II loci at four-digit resolution. About 5 DR-DQ haplotypes were handled as single units for association and clustering, since linkage in the cohort was strong. To decide whether each TCR beta V gene segment behaved as functional or pseudogenic, an earlier analysis of 587 of the donors relied on high-throughput TCR beta sequencing. To predict cytomegalovirus infection status, the study combined high-throughput TCR immunosequencing, statistical association of individual TCRs with disease status, and machine learning. Approximately 300 gigabases of sequencing data and 91 million or so unique TCR sequences made up an early release that covered some 640 HLA-typed donors. In the later analysis, no new phenotypic data were used to find candidate immune exposures; instead, reliance was placed on TCR beta sequences and their occurrence across donors. Genome-wide SNP genotypes for about 65% of the roughly 670 donors were used in a later genetic analysis, which treated that subset as a discovery cohort. Along with the 666-subject first cohort, a separate validation cohort of approximately 110 different subjects was used. The aim of the study was to test whether cataloging public T cell receptors could identify signatures of past pathogen exposure. Among some 410 genotyped donors of the cohort, an average of around 240,000 unique TCR beta nucleotide sequences were sequenced per donor, roughly 18% of them non-productive. Paper-wide results and their limitations: In a later analysis, several top co-occurrence clusters were reported to appear linked to parvovirus B19, influenza, CMV and Epstein-Barr virus. The 87-base-pair reads could not distinguish some IMGT-functional V segments, including TRBV6-2 and TRBV6-3, so those segments were excluded. According to a later genetic analysis, donors in an Asian-associated ancestry cluster had fewer N-insertions in productive TCRs than the roughly 670-donor mean. The sequencing pipeline was judged likely to have produced a cluster of highly shared sequence variants as a technical artifact. A total of fewer than 200 TCR beta chains were listed by the study as associated with cytomegalovirus. The authors suggested that the approach could potentially be generalized to other disease states and immunological phenotypes. The cohort was sequenced for TCR beta chains only, and without alpha or paired-chain data the features that could be detected were limited. In a later analysis, some 18,000 TCR beta sequences were associated with specific HLA alleles at a false discovery rate of 0.05. The classifier was reported to diagnose cytomegalovirus status with high specificity and sensitivity in both the original cohort and the validation cohort. Roughly uniform sequencing depth across donors was assumed in presence/absence analyses, although this assumption may not hold. When HLA alleles, especially DR and DQ, strongly co-occurred, TCR associations were difficult to assign to individual alleles. A later analysis found that HLA-associated TCR beta chains were more clonally expanded and had lower generation probabilities than equally common non-associated chains. Because counts were too low, roughly 17 rarely observed V segments, including chromosome 9 orphons, were left out of the earlier analysis of approximately 500 of the donors. According to a later analysis, most CMV-associated TCR beta chains appeared to be HLA-restricted, and the HLA associations seemed to be driven largely by CMV exposure. In a later analysis, TCR association rates were found to vary across HLA loci, with the most associated TCRs seen for DRB1 alleles and the fewest for HLA-C alleles. Most TCR sequences were observed very rarely across donors, whereas some public TCRs were present in many individuals. A further reported finding was that TCR beta sequences accurately predicted the HLA-A and HLA-B alleles for most subjects in the first cohort. CMV serostatus was the only immune exposure information available for the cohort. A later genetic analysis associated a missense DCLRE1C variant with V-gene and J-gene trimming of TCR beta chains, and an independent cohort replicated the association. Three of the identified cytomegalovirus-associated TCR beta chains were confirmed in vitro to be specific for cytomegalovirus antigens. Correlated functional status among segregating V segments might be attributable to linkage disequilibrium, but an unknown experimental factor could not be ruled out. Because some donors lacked HLA typing at each locus, the association tests relied only on the typed subset. An earlier analysis of approximately 540 of the donors showed that most TCR beta V segments appeared in productive rearrangements either about 87% or about 30% of the time, which broadly matched IMGT annotations.

As regards this clone: Which antigen it targets is not known. No qualities accompany the bases; no much larger clone lies one base away.

The cohort was made up of approximately 670 healthy bone marrow donors. All cohort members were sampled while nominally healthy, although unrecorded immune exposures were likely present. The donor was CMV seropositive and belonged to the group of 250 to 300 seropositive cohort members. Each donor provided a peripheral blood sample, and peripheral blood mononuclear cells were used for TCR beta sequencing. The Qiagen DNeasy Blood Extraction Kit was used to extract genomic DNA from the blood cell samples. To prepare the library, the immunoSEQ multiplex PCR assay was applied. For the multiplex PCR, a mixture combining 60 forward primers for TCR Vbeta segments and 13 reverse primers for TCR Jbeta segments was used. A multiplex PCR assay on genomic DNA amplified the CDR3 region of rearranged TCR beta genes. The amplified TCR beta libraries were sequenced on the Illumina HiSeq System as 87-base-pair reads. Concerning the study's data processing: A later analysis counted some 74 million unique TCR beta chains across the 700 or so repertoires, and around 9.9 million of these chains were shared by at least two donors. To remove PCR and sequencing errors, raw reads were error-corrected and collapsed into unique sequences using a nearest-neighbor algorithm that merged closely related sequences. CDR3 sequences were aligned to IMGT reference sequences to assign V, D and J gene segments. For a sequence to be retained, a match of at least six nucleotides to both a V gene segment and a J gene segment was required. Rearrangements were classified as productive when the CDR3 lacked stop codons and remained in frame with V and J, and all other rearrangements were classified as non-productive. Following IMGT convention, CDR3 was defined as the stretch from the second conserved V-encoded cysteine up to the conserved J-encoded phenylalanine. In an earlier analysis of more than 550 of the donors, sequences lacking an unambiguous match to a single V gene segment were excluded. In an earlier analysis of about 590 of the donors, a V segment was called functional when productive rearrangements were above 56.7%, and segregating when the standard deviation between donors exceeded 5%. To diagnose cytomegalovirus status from the catalog of TCR beta chain sequences, a statistical classification framework was built. In a later analysis, V and J genes were assigned by comparing TCR nucleotide sequences against IMGT/GENE-DB human TR gene sequences. In a later analysis, CDR3 sequences and most-parsimonious VDJ recombination scenarios were assigned using the TCRdist pipeline. A later analysis defined each TCR beta chain by its CDR3 amino acid sequence plus V-gene family, and excluded reads lacking a unique V-gene family. A later analysis removed 500 to 600 highly shared, low-generation-probability nucleotide sequences to deal with suspected cross-contamination and a sequencing artifact. In a later analysis, a clonal expansion index was calculated for each public chain from normalized within-repertoire ranks of inferred template counts. In a later analysis, generation probabilities were computed using a VDJ recombination model fitted to out-of-frame rearrangements, and the results were checked against IGoR. Hypergeometric tests were used in a later analysis to score TCR-TCR, TCR-HLA and TCR-CMV co-occurrence, with a repertoire-size bias correction applied to the TCR pairs. False discovery rates were estimated in a later analysis by permuting HLA or CMV assignments 20 times. A later analysis grouped co-occurring TCRs with DBSCAN, adding TCRdist sequence similarity when clustering within HLA-allele-positive subsets. Co-occurrence clustering excluded repertoires with fewer than 30,000 or more than 120,000 public chains, plus five with anomalous nucleotide sharing. The table was pulled from immuneACCESS by TCRdb, which kept in-frame rearrangements only. Such tables lose some clones; where checked, under half of the loss comes from unresolved V genes, and the rest has no known cause. The V and J calls and clone size are taken from that table; D and trimming were inferred from the DNA. The sample contains approximately 74,000 clones, roughly 75% of them found a single time. The ten top clones hold approximately 7.6% of the sample.

Looking up the germline V gene (reference sequence) yields CDR1 MNHEY and CDR2 SMNVEV. The cysteine opens and the phenylalanine closes a CDR3 of 11 amino acids. Of the read, only the CDR3 DNA is kept; its 33 bases are in frame from base 1. Here V drops 5 bases and J drops 9 bases, and the junction holds 3 bases not matched to any gene. This receptor was obtained from a man aged 60-69 years in good health and CMV-seropositive. Sequencing was carried out using PBMCs. This chain is built from TRBV27 and TRBJ2-7; 8 central bases correspond to TRBD1. The CDR3 in this case is CASSPGTGQYF. The nucleotide sequence reads TGTGCCAGCAGTCCGGGGACAGGGCAGTACTTC.